A single sample is the source of the 9 T cell receptor beta chains below, sequenced in a study of low-dose radiotherapy and immunotherapy resistance in tumors. Priming of first-strand cDNA relied on TRAV- and TRBV-specific primers (covering alpha and beta chains). A constant-region primer paired with the V-primer adapter amplified TCRs over 20 PCR cycles. In TCRdb, the reads were re-called with MiXCR into one record per CDR3 protein. The table lists 5,000 to 7,500 distinct CDR3 sequences, about four fifths of them singletons. Source of these receptors: a human donor with advanced metastatic prostate, ovarian, gallbladder or colorectal cancer (not recorded which). This table probably holds off-target reads from a library built for another chain.

The chain recombines TRBV20-1 with TRBJ1-2; 8 nucleotides align to TRBD1. The germline gives CDR1 DFQATT, CDR2 SNEGSKA (reference sequence). V trimming: 2 bases; J trimming: 3 bases; junction bases outside the gene matches: 8. The CDR3 totals 15 residues. The CDR3 spells CSARPPETGDYGYTF. CDR3 DNA: TGCAGTGCTAGACCTCCGGAGACAGGGGACTATGGCTACACCTTC.

This chain uses TRBV10-3 with TRBJ2-7; 11 bases map to TRBD2. V was pared by 8 bases and J by 4 bases, with 10 bases of the junction left unmatched. Germline loops: CDR1 ENHRY, CDR2 SYGVKD. The length of the CDR3 is 15 residues. The CDR3 protein is CAIRQLAGAHYEQYF. As DNA, the CDR3 is TGTGCCATCCGTCAACTAGCGGGGGCGCATTACGAGCAGTACTTC.

The V gene is TRBV5-1, the J gene TRBJ2-7, with D tentatively TRBD2 (5 bases). V gave up 1 base and J gave up 2 bases, with 13 bases separating them. This CDR3 contains 15 residues. The germline CDR1 and CDR2 sequences are SGHRS and YFSETQ. The CDR3 reads CASSLNGGQTYEQYF. The DNA of the CDR3 is TGCGCCAGCAGCTTGAATGGAGGCCAAACCTACGAGCAGTACTTC.

The genes are TRBV6-2 or TRBV6-3 and TRBJ1-4; D unclear. This CDR3 contains 11 residues. Germline assignment: CDR1 MNHEY and CDR2 SVGEGT. Trimming left V 8 bases short and J 8 bases short, with 9 bases between. DNA of the CDR3: TGTGCCAGCGAAGATTCGGAAAAACTGTTTTTT. Its translation is CASEDSEKLFF.

The CDR3: CSAPHAGEGNQPQHF. The CDR3 DNA reads TGCAGTGCGCCCCACGCGGGCGAGGGCAATCAGCCCCAGCATTTT. The chain recombines TRBV20-1 with TRBJ1-5; no clear D. The germline V gene encodes CDR1 DFQATT and CDR2 SNEGSKA (reference sequence). The CDR3 contains 15 residues. V lost 6 bases and J 2 bases, leaving 17 bases between the germline ends.

This chain connects TRBV10-2 to TRBJ2-3; D uncertain. CDR3 length: 16 amino acids. Germline lookup yields CDR1 WSHSY and CDR2 SAAADI. The V gene lost 0 bases and the J gene lost 0 bases, with 10 bases spanning the gap. The CDR3 DNA follows: TGCGCCAGCAGTGAGTCTTACAGCGCGAGCACAGATACGCAGTATTTT. Protein sequence: CASSESYSASTDTQYF.

The genes are TRBV28 and TRBJ2-7, with D possibly being TRBD1 (6 bases). Germline V gene lookup returns CDR1 MDHEN and CDR2 SYDVKM. V was clipped by 5 bases and J by 4 bases, with 18 bases between them. The CDR3 loop spans 15 amino acids. CDR3 sequence reads: CASSAPPRDKYEQYF. In DNA form, the CDR3 reads TGTGCCAGCAGTGCCCCCCCCCGGGACAAGTACGAGCAGTACTTC.

The chain combines TRBV6-2 or TRBV6-3 with TRBJ2-1; 11 bases line up with TRBD2. V lost 6 bases, J lost 8 bases, and 9 bases stayed unmatched. There are 15 residues in the CDR3. Looked up from germline, CDR1 is MNHEY and CDR2 is SVGEGT. The CDR3 DNA is TGTGCCAGCAGAATTAGCGGGGGGGCCCTAGATGAGCAGTTCTTC. Translated, it gives CASRISGGALDEQFF.

CDR3 sequence reads: CASRGGGDLYEAFF. CDR3 in DNA: TGTGCCAGCAGGGGAGGGGGCGACCTGTATGAAGCTTTCTTT. The chain combines TRBV6-8 with TRBJ1-1; TRBD1 matches at 7 bases. The CDR3 runs 14 residues. Germline CDR1 is MNHGY and CDR2 is SAAAGT. Trimming took 6 bases from V and 7 from J; bases not matched to a gene: 11.